In this sample, the clone carrying this TCR beta chain turned up many times. Its cognate antigen is unknown. In the library, unique molecular identifiers were attached to individual cDNA molecules. One entry per CDR3 protein results from TCRdb running MiXCR on the RACE reads. Of approximately 86,000 distinct CDR3 sequences in the sample, about 11% were seen once. CDR3 length equals 18 residues. V was clipped by 3 bases and J by 1 base; unmatched bases: 11. Germline V lookup: CDR1 LNHNV, CDR2 YYDKDF (reference sequence). The sample originates from a study of human T cells and chemical hapten exposure. Study-wide context: Variability of per-sample TCR yields stemmed mainly from small differences in pooled library volume. General study points: TCRs at a frequency above 1 in 1000 stayed unchanged with DPC sensitization. Significantly greater numbers of large CDR3 similarity clusters came from expanded TCRs than from controls.

The sample's time point: patch test 3, about 24 weeks after DPC sensitization. Treatment specified: therapeutic diphenylcyclopropenone sensitization with weekly scalp DPC. Sequences were derived from whole blood, sampled in connection with sensitization to the hapten diphenylcyclopropenone (DPC). This clonotype was obtained from a young woman with alopecia areata. Some clones in this sample may be carry-over from other donors' samples. This chain connects TRBV15 to TRBJ1-2; TRBD1 aligns across 10 bases. The CDR3 coding sequence is TGTGCCACCAGCAGGGACGAGACAGGGGGCTTTCTTAACTATGGCTACACCTTC. This codes for CATSRDETGGFLNYGYTF.